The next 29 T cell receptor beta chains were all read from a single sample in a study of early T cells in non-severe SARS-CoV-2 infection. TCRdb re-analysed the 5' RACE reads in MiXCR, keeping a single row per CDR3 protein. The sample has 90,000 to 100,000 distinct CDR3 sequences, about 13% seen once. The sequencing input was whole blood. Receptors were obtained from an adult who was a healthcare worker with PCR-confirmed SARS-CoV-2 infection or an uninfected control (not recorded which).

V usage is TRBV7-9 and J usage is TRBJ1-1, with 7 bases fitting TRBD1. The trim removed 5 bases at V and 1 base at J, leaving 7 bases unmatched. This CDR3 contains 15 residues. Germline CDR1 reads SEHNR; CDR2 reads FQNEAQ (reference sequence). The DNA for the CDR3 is TGTGCCAGCAGCCCACGACAGGGCAGGAACACTGAAGCTTTCTTT. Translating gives CASSPRQGRNTEAFF.

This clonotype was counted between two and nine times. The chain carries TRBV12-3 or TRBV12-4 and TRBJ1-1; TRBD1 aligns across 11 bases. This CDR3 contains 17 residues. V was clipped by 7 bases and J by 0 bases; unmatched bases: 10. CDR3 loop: CASNSGQGVLLNTEAFF. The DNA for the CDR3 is TGTGCCAGCAACTCGGGACAGGGGGTCCTTTTGAACACTGAAGCTTTCTTT.

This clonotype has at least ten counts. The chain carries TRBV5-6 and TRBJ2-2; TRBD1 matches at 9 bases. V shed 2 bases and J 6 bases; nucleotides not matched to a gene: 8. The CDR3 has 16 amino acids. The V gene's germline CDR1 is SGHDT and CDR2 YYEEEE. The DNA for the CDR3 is TGTGCCAGCAGCTTTCCGGGACAGGGTGTATCCGGGGAGCTGTTTTTT. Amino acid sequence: CASSFPGQGVSGELFF. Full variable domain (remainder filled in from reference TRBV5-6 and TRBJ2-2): DAGVTQSPTHLIKTRGQQVTLRCSPKSGHDTVSWYQQALGQGPQFIFQYYEEEERQRGNFPDRFSGHQFPNYSSELNVNALLLGDSALYLCASSFPGQGVSGELFFGEGSRLTVL.

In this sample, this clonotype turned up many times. The CDR3 loop reads CASSLLPSEQPQHF. The CDR3 DNA follows: TGCGCCAGCAGCTTGCTCCCATCAGAGCAGCCCCAGCATTTT. V is TRBV5-1 and J is TRBJ1-5; D not resolved. V was pared by 1 base and J by 7 bases, with 12 bases between. Germline V gene data show CDR1 as SGHRS and CDR2 as YFSETQ. The CDR3 contains 14 residues.

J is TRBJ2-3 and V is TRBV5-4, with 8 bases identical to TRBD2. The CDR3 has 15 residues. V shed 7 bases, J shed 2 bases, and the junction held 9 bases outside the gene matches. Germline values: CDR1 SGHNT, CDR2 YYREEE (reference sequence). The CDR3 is CASAPSAGATDTQYF. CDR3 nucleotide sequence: TGTGCCAGCGCGCCTTCAGCGGGGGCCACAGATACGCAGTATTTT.

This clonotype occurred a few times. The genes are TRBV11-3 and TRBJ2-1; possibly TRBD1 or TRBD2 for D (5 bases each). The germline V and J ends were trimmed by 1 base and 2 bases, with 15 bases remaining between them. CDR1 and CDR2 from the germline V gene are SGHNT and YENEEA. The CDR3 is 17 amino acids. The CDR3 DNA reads TGTGCCAGCAGCTTAGCGGGACCCCCGAATCCCTACAATGAGCAGTTCTTC. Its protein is CASSLAGPPNPYNEQFF. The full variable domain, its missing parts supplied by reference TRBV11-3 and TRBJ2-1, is EAGVVQSPRYKIIEKKQPVAFWCNPISGHNTLYWYLQNLGQGPELLIRYENEEAVDDSQLPKDRFSAERLKGVDSTLKIQPAELGDSAVYLCASSLAGPPNPYNEQFFGPGTRLTVL.

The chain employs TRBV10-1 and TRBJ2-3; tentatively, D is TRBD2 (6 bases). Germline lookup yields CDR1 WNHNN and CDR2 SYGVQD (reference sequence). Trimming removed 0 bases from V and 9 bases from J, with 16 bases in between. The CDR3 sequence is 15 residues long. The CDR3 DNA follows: TGCGCCAGCAGTGAGTCGGGACCCGGCGGGGACACGCAGTATTTT. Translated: CASSESGPGGDTQYF.

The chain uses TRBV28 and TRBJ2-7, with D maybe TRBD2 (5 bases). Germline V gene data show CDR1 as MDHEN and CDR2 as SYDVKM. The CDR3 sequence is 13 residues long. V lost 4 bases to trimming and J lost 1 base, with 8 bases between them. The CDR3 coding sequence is TGTGCCAGCAGTTCTAGGACTTCCTACGAGCAGTACTTC. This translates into CASSSRTSYEQYF.

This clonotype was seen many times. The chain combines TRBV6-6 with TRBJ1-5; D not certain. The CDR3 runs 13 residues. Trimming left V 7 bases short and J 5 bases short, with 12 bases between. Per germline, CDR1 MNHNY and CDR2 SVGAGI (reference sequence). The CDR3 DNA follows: TGTGCCAGCAAGGCAGGATTCGATCAGCCCCAGCATTTT. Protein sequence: CASKAGFDQPQHF.

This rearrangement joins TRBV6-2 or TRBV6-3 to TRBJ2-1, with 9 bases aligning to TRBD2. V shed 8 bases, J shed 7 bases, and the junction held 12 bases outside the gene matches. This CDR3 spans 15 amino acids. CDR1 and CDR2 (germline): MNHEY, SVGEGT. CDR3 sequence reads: CASHISGGGFNEQFF. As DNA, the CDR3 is TGTGCCAGCCATATTAGCGGGGGAGGTTTTAATGAGCAGTTCTTC.

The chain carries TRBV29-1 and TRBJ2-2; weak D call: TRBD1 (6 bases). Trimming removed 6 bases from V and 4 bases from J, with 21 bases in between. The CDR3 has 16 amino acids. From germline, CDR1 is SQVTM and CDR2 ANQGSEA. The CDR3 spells CSVLRAGARTTGELFF. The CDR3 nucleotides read TGCAGCGTCCTGAGGGCAGGGGCCAGGACCACCGGGGAGCTGTTTTTT.

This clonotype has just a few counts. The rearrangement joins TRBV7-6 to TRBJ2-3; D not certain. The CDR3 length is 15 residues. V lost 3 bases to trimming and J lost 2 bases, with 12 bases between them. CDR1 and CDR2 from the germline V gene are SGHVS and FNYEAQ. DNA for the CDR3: TGTGCCAGCAGCTTGTCTCATGGCGCCACAGATACGCAGTATTTT. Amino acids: CASSLSHGATDTQYF. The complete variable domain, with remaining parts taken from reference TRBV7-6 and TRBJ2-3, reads GAGVSQSPRYKVTKRGQDVALRCDPISGHVSLYWYRQALGQGPEFLTYFNYEAQQDKSGLPNDRFSAERPEGSISTLTIQRTEQRDSAMYRCASSLSHGATDTQYFGPGTRLTVL.

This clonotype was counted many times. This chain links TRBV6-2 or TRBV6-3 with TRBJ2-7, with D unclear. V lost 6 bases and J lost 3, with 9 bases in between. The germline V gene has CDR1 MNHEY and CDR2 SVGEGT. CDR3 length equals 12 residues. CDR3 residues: CASSPPGYEQYF. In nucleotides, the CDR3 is TGTGCCAGCAGCCCACCCGGCTACGAGCAGTACTTC.

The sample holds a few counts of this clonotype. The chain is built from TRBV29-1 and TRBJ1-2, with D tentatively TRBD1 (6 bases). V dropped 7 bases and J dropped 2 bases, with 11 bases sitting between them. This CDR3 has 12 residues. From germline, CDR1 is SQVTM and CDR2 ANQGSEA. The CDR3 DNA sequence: TGCAGCGACAGGGCCCCCAACTATGGCTACACCTTC. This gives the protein CSDRAPNYGYTF.

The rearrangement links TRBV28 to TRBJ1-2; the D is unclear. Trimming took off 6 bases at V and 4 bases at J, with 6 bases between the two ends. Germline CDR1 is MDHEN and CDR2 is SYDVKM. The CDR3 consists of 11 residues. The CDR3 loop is CASRNPYGYTF. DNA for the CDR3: TGTGCCAGCAGGAACCCCTATGGCTACACCTTC.

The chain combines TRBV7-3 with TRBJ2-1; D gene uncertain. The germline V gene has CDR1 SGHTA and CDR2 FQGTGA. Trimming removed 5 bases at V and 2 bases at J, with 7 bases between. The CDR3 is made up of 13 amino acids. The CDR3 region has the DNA TGTGCCAGCAGCAACGGGCCCTACAATGAGCAGTTCTTC. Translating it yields CASSNGPYNEQFF. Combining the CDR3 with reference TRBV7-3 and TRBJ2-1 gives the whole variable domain GAGVSQTPSNKVTEKGKYVELRCDPISGHTALYWYRQSLGQGPEFLIYFQGTGAADDSGLPNDRFFAVRPEGSVSTLKIQRTERGDSAVYLCASSNGPYNEQFFGPGTRLTVL.

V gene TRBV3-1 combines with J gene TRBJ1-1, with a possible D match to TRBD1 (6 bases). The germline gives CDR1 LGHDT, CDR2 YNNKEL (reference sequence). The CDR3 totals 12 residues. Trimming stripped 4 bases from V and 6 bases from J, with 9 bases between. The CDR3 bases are TGTGCCAGCAGCCCTAACAGGGCTGAAGCTTTCTTT. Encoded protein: CASSPNRAEAFF.

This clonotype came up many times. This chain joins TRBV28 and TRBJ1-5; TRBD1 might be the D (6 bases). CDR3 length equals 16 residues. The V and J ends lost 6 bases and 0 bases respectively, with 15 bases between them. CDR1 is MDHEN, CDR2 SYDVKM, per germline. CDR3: CASSRGGVYSNQPQHF. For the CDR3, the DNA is TGTGCCAGCAGCCGAGGGGGGGTGTATAGCAATCAGCCCCAGCATTTT.

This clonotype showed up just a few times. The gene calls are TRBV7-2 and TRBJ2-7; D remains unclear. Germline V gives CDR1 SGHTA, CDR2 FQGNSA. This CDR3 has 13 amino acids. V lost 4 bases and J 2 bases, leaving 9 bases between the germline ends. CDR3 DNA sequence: TGTGCCAGCAGCTCTGGGGTTACCTACGAGCAGTACTTC. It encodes CASSSGVTYEQYF.

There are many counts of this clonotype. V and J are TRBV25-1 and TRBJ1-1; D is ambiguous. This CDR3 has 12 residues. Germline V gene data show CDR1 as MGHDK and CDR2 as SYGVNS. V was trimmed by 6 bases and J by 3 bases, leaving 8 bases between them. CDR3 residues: CASRSVYTEAFF. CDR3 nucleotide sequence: TGTGCCAGCAGATCAGTGTACACTGAAGCTTTCTTT.

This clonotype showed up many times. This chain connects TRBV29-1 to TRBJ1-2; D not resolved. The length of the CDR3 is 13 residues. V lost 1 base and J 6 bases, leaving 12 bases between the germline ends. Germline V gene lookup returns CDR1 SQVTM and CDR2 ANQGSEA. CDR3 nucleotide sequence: TGCAGCGTTGAAGGGGTGGTGAGGAATGGCTACACCTTC. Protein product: CSVEGVVRNGYTF.

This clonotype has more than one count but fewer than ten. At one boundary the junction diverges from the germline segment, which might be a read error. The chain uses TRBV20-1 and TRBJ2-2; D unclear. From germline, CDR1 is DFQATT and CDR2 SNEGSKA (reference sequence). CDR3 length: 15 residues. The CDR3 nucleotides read TGCAGTGCTAGTGGGCAGGCCTCGAACGCCGGGGAGCTGTTTTTT. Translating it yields CSASGQASNAGELFF.

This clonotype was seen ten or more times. The CDR3 here is CAISRGQPPDTQYF. DNA of the CDR3: TGTGCCATCAGCCGGGGCCAGCCCCCAGATACGCAGTATTTT. J is TRBJ2-3 and V is TRBV12-3 or TRBV12-4; D is possibly TRBD1 or TRBD2 (5 bases each). V lost 10 bases to trimming and J lost 4 bases, with 18 bases between them. This CDR3 contains 14 residues.

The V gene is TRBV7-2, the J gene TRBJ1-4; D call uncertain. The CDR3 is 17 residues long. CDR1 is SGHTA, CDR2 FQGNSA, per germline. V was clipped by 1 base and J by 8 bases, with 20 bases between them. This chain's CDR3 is CASSLDYARRRNEKLFF. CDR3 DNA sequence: TGTGCCAGCAGCTTAGACTATGCGCGGCGCAGGAACGAAAAACTGTTTTTT.

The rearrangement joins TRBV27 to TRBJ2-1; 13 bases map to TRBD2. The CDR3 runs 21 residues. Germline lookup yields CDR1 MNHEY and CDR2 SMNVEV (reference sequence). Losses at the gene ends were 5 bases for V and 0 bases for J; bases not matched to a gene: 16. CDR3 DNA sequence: TGTGCCAGCAGTCTCTTGGGACTAGCGGGGACCCGTCGGAGCTCCTACAATGAGCAGTTCTTC. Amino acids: CASSLLGLAGTRRSSYNEQFF.

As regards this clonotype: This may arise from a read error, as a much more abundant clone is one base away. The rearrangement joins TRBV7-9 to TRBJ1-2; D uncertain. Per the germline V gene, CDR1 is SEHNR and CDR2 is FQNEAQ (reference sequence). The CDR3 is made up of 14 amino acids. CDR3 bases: TGTGCCAGCAGCTTAGCGGGCAGGAACTATGGCCACACCTTC. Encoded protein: CASSLAGRNYGHTF.

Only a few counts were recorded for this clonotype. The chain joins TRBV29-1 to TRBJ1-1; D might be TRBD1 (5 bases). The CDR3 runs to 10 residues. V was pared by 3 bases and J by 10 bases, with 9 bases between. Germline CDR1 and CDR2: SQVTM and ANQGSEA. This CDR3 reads CSVEEGAAFF. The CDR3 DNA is TGCAGCGTTGAGGAAGGGGCAGCTTTCTTT.

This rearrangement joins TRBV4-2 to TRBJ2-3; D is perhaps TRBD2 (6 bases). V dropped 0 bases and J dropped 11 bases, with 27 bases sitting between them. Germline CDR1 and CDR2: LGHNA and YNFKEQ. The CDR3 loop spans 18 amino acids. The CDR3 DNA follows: TGTGCCAGCAGCCAAGAGAGAAGATTGGGACTTGGAGTAGAAGGGCAGTATTTT. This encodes CASSQERRLGLGVEGQYF.

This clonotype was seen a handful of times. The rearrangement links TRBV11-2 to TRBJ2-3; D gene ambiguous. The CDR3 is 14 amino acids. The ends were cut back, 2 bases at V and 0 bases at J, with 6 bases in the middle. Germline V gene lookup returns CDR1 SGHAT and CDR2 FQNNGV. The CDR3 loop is CASSLYPSTDTQYF. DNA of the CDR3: TGTGCCAGCAGCTTATACCCTAGCACAGATACGCAGTATTTT. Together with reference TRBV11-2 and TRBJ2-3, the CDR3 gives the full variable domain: EAGVAQSPRYKIIEKRQSVAFWCNPISGHATLYWYQQILGQGPKLLIQFQNNGVVDDSQLPKDRFSAERLKGVDSTLKIQPAKLEDSAVYLCASSLYPSTDTQYFGPGTRLTVL.